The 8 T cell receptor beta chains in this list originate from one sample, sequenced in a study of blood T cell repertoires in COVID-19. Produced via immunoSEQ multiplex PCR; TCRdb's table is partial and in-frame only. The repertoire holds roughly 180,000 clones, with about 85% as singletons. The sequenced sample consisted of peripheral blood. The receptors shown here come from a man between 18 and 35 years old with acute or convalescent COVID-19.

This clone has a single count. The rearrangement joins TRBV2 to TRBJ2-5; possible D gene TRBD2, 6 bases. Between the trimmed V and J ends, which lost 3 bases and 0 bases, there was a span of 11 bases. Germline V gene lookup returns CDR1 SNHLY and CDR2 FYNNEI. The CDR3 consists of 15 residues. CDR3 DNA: TGTGCCAGCAGTGAGGAGGGAAGTTACCAAGAGACCCAGTACTTC. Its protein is CASSEEGSYQETQYF.

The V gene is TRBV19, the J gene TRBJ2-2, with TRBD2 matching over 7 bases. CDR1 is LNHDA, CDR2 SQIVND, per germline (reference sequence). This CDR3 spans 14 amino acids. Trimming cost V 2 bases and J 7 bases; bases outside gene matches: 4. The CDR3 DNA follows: TGTGCCAGTAGTATACGGGGGGTCGGCGGGGAGCTGTTTTTT. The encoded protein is CASSIRGVGGELFF. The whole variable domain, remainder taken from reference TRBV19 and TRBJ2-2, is DGGITQSPKYLFRKEGQNVTLSCEQNLNHDAMYWYRQDPGQGLRLIYYSQIVNDFQKGDIAEGYSVSREKKESFPLTVTSAQKNPTAFYLCASSIRGVGGELFFGEGSRLTVL.

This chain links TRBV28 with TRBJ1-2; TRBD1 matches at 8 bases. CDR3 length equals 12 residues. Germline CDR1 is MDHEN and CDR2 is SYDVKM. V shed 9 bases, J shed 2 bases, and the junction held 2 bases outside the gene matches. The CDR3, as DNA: TGTGCCAGTTGGACAGGGAACTATGGCTACACCTTC. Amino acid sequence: CASWTGNYGYTF.

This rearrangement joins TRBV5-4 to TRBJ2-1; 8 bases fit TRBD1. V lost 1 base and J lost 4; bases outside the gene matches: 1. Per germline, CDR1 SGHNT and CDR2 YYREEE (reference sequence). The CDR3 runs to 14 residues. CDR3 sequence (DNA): TGTGCCAGCAGCTTGACAGGGGGGTACAATGAGCAGTTCTTC. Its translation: CASSLTGGYNEQFF.

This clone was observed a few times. The DNA for the CDR3 is TGTGCCAGCAGTGGAGGGGGACAGGTTAACTATGGCTACACCTTC. Protein: CASSGGGQVNYGYTF. V usage is TRBV2 and J usage is TRBJ1-2; 8 bases line up with TRBD1. The CDR3 spans 15 residues. In germline, CDR1 is SNHLY, CDR2 FYNNEI. Trimming at V came to 4 bases and at J to 1 base, leaving 5 bases not matched to a gene.

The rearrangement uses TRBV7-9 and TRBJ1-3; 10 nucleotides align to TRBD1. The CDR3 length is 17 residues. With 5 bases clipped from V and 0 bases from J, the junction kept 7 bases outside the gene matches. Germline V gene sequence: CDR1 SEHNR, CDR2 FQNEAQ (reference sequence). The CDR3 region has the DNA TGTGCCAGCAGCAAGCCGGGACAGGGGACCTCTGGAAACACCATATATTTT. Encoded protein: CASSKPGQGTSGNTIYF.

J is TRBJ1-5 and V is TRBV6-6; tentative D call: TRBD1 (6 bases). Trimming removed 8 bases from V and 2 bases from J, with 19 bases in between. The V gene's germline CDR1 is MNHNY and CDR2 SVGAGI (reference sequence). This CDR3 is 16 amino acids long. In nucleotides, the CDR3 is TGTGCCAGCCAGGGAACTCGGGGGGGCGGCAATCAGCCCCAGCATTTT. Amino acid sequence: CASQGTRGGGNQPQHF.

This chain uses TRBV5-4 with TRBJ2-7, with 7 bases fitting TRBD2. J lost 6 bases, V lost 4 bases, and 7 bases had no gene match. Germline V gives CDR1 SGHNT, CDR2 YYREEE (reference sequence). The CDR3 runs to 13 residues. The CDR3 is CASSRTSQSEQYF. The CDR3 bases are TGTGCCAGCAGCAGGACTAGTCAGTCCGAGCAGTACTTC.